This paragraph covers one TCR beta chain sequence. What it binds is not known. Germline V gene sequence: CDR1 SEHNR, CDR2 FQNEAQ (reference sequence). The CDR3 runs to 15 residues. V shed 5 bases, J shed 5 bases, and the junction held 8 bases outside the gene matches. This specimen belongs to a study of OX40 agonist ivuxolimab in advanced cancers. Study conclusions and caveats: Among the lowest peripheral clonal expansion occurred in 0.1-3.0 mg/kg partial responders.

Using immunoSEQ multiplex PCR, the repertoire was profiled, and TCRdb retains in-frame clones only, with some absent. The sample holds about 22,000 clones, roughly 80% seen once. V gene TRBV7-9 combines with J gene TRBJ2-3; 9 bases are a match to TRBD1. The starting material was CD4+ or CD8+ T cells sorted from blood, obtained in a trial of the OX40 agonist ivuxolimab. This clonotype originated in an adult with an advanced solid tumor such as melanoma, head and neck, liver or kidney cancer. The CDR3 DNA follows: TGTGCCAGCAGCCATTCCGGGACAGGGCGAGATACGCAGTATTTT. Translation gives CASSHSGTGRDTQYF.